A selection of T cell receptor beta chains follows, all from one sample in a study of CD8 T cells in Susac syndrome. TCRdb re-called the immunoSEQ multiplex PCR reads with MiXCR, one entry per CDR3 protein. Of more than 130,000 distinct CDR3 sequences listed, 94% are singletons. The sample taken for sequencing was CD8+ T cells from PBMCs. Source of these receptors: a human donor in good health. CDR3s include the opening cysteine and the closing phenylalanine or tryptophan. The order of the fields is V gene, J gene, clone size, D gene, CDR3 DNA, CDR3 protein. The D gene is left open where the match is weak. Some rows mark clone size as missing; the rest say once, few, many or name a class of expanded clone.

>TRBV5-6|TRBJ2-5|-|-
TGTGCCAGCAGCCCCAGGGACTACCAAGAGACCCAGTACTTC
CASSPRDYQETQYF
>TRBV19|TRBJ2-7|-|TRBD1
TGTGCCAGTAGTATCGTCCGGGACAGACCTTGTGAGCAGTACTTC
CASSIVRDRPCEQYF
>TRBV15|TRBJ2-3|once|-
TGTGCCACCGTTTTACAGGGATCGGCTAGCACAGATACGCAGTATTTT
CATVLQGSASTDTQYF
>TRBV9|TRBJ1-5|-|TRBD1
TGTGCCAGCAGCGCCACCGGGACAGACAATCAGCCCCAGCATTTT
CASSATGTDNQPQHF
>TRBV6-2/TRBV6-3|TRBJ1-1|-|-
TGTGCAACTAAGCGGGGGGCGGTGTCGTACACTGAAGCTTTCTTT
CATKRGAVSYTEAFF
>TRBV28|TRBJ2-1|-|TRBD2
TGTGCCACAGACGCTAGCGGGATCCATGAGCAGTTCTTC
CATDASGIHEQFF
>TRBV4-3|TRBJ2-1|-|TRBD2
TGCGCCAGCAGCCCTCAAAGACTAGCGGAGCTAGGAGGGAATGAGCAGTTCTTC
CASSPQRLAELGGNEQFF
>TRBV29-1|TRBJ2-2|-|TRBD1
TGCAGCGTTGAAGATCCGGGGACAGGTGGATGGGGGGAGCTGTTTTTT
CSVEDPGTGGWGELFF
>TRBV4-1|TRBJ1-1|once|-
TGCGCCAGCAGCCCCTTCGCAGTTATGAACACTGAAGCTTTCTTT
CASSPFAVMNTEAFF
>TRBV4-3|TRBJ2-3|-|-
TGCGCCAGCAGCCGGGATTTGGGAGCAGATACGCAGTATTTT
CASSRDLGADTQYF
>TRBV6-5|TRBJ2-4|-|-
TGTGCCAGCAGTACCGGACGGATAAACATTCAGTACTTC
CASSTGRINIQYF
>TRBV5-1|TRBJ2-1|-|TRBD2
TGCGCCAGCGCCCGGGCTAGCGGATACAATGAGCAGTTCTTC
CASARASGYNEQFF
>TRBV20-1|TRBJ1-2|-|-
TGCAGTGCTCCCCCCTTGCGTCCTAGGGGCTACACCTTC
CSAPPLRPRGYTF
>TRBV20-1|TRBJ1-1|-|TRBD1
TGCAGTGCTTACCCAGACAGGGAACTGAACACTGAAGCTTTCTTT
CSAYPDRELNTEAFF
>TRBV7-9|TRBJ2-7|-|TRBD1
TGTGCCAGCAGCGCCCAGGGGGCCGCCTACGAGCAGTACTTC
CASSAQGAAYEQYF
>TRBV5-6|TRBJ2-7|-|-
TGTGCCAGCAGCTTGATCCGGGTATATCCTCTCGAGCAGTACTTC
CASSLIRVYPLEQYF
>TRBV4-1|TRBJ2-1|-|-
TGCGCCAGCAGCCAGGGGCCAAATATTTACAATGAGCAGTTCTTC
CASSQGPNIYNEQFF
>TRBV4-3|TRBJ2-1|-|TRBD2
TGCGCCAGCAGTTCTAGCGGGACCTCCAATGAGCAGTTCTTC
CASSSSGTSNEQFF
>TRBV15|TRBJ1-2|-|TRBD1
TGTGCCACCAGCAGACCTAGGACAGGGTATGATGGCTACACCTTC
CATSRPRTGYDGYTF
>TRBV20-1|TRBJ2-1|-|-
TGCAGTGCGAGACCCTACCTCAGCGGATCCACCGGCAATGAGCAGTTCTTC
CSARPYLSGSTGNEQFF
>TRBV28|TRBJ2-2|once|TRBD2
TGTGCCAGCAGTCCCCTGGACAGGACTAGCGGGACCGGGGAGCTGTTTTTT
CASSPLDRTSGTGELFF
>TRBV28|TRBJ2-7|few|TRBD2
TGTGCCAGCAGTTTGCTAGCGGAAACCTACGAGCAGTACTTC
CASSLLAETYEQYF
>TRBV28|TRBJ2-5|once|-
TGTGCCAGCAGTATAAGACCCCAAGGGGAGACCCAGTACTTC
CASSIRPQGETQYF
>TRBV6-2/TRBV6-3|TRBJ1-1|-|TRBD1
TGTGCCAGCAGGATGAGACAGGGTAAGGCTGAAGCTTTCTTT
CASRMRQGKAEAFF
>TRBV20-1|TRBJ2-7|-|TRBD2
TGCAGTGCTAGAGGCCATAGTAAGCGGGAGGGCCGGGTCTACGAGCAGTACTTC
CSARGHSKREGRVYEQYF
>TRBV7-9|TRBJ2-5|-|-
TGTGCCAGCAGCTTAGGACCGGCCGGGGGCGAGGAGACCCAGTACTTC
CASSLGPAGGEETQYF
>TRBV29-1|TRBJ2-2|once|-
TGCAGCGCTGCAAGCGGGGAGCTGTTTTTT
CSAASGELFF
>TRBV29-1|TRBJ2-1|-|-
TGCAGCGTAGTAGCGGAGGAGCAGTTCTTC
CSVVAEEQFF
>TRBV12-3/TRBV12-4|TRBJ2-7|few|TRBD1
TGTGCCAGCAGTTTGGGACAGACAACCTACGAGCAGTACTTC
CASSLGQTTYEQYF
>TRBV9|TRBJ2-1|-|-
TGTGCCAGCAGCGGGTCGGGAGACGAGCAGTTCTTC
CASSGSGDEQFF
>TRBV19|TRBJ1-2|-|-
TGTGCCAGTAGTATCGGGACCGGAAACTATGGCTACACCTTC
CASSIGTGNYGYTF
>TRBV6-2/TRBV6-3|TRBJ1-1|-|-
TGTGCCAGCAGTTCCACGGACTCCACTGAAGCTTTCTTT
CASSSTDSTEAFF
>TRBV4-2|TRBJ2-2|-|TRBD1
TGTGCCAGCAGAGTGGACAGGGAGGCCACCGGGGAGCTGTTTTTT
CASRVDREATGELFF
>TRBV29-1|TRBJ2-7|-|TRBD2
TGCAGCGCACGGGAGGATTTAGGGCAGTACTTC
CSAREDLGQYF
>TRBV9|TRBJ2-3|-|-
TGTGCCAGCAGCGTAGCTGCAGATACGCAGTATTTT
CASSVAADTQYF
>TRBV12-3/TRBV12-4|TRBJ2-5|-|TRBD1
TGTGCCAGCAGTTTAACGGTGACAGGGTTAGAGACCCAGTACTTC
CASSLTVTGLETQYF
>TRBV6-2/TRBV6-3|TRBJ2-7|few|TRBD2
TGTGCCAGCAGTTACGGGCTAGCGGGCTCCTACGAGCAGTACTTC
CASSYGLAGSYEQYF
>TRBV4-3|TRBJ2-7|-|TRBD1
TGCGCCAGCAGCACCGACAGGGATACGTACGAGCAGTACTTC
CASSTDRDTYEQYF
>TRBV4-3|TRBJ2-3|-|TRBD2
TGCGCCAGCAGCCAAGATGAGCGGGGAGAGGGGCAGTATTTT
CASSQDERGEGQYF
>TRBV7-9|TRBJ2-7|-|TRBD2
TGTGCCAGCAGACTTACTAGCGGGAGTCGCGACGAGCAGTACTTC
CASRLTSGSRDEQYF
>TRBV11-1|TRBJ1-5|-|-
TGTGCCAGCAGCACAGGGTATAGCAATCAGCCCCAGCATTTT
CASSTGYSNQPQHF
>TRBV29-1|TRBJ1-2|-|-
TGCAGCGTTGAGTACGCGCTGGGGGGCTACACCTTC
CSVEYALGGYTF
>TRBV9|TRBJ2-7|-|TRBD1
TGTGCCAGCAGCGCCCAGGCCGGGACAGTCTCCTACGAGCAGTACTTC
CASSAQAGTVSYEQYF
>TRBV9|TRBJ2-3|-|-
TGTGCCAGCAGCGTTGGTCCGGGGCCAGATACGCAGTATTTT
CASSVGPGPDTQYF
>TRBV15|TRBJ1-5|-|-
TGTGCCACCAGCAGAGGCAGCGGGCAGCCCCAGCATTTT
CATSRGSGQPQHF
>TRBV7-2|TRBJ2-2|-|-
TGTGCCAGCAGCTTAGGTTGGCCAGCCCCGAACACCGGGGAGCTGTTTTTT
CASSLGWPAPNTGELFF
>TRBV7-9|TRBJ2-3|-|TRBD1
TGTGCCAGCAGCTCGCTCCAGGACAGGACGACAGATACGCAGTATTTT
CASSSLQDRTTDTQYF
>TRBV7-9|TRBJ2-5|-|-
TGTGCCAGCAGTCCCGCGGGGTACCAAGAGACCCAGTACTTC
CASSPAGYQETQYF
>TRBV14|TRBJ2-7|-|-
TGTGCCAGCAGCCCATTCCAATCCTACGAGCAGTACTTC
CASSPFQSYEQYF
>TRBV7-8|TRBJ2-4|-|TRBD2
TGTGCCAGCAGCTTAGCGGGAGGGTTCCTCAAAAACATTCAGTACTTC
CASSLAGGFLKNIQYF
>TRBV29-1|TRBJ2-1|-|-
TGCAGCGTTGACGAAGCGACAGTATGGGCAGGCAATGAGCAGTTCTTC
CSVDEATVWAGNEQFF
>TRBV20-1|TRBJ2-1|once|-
TGCAGTGCTAGAGATCGAGATAATGAGCAGTTCTTC
CSARDRDNEQFF
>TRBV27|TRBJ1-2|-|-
TGTGCCAGCAGTTTATCGGTGCAGGGCGGTATCTATGGCTACACCTTC
CASSLSVQGGIYGYTF
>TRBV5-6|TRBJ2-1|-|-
TGTGCCAGCAGCCTTGCGACTAGAGGGGGTAATGAGCAGTTCTTC
CASSLATRGGNEQFF
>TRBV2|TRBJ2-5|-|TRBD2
TGTGCCAGCGCCATAGCGGGAGGAGAGACCCAGTACTTC
CASAIAGGETQYF